A selection of T cell receptor beta chains follows, all from one sample in a study of immune evolution from preneoplasia to lung adenocarcinoma. TCRdb's table, derived via immunoSEQ multiplex PCR, lists solely in-frame clones and lacks some. There are 5,500 or so clones in the sample; around four fifths occur only once, and roughly 15% lies in the top ten. The sequenced sample consisted of FFPE normal lung tissue adjacent to the tumor. These receptor sequences come from a person aged 50-75 years with lung adenocarcinoma. The CDR3 runs from the conserved cysteine through the conserved F or W. The D gene is left open where the match is weak. For some rows the clone size is stated as once, few or many, or as a class when expanded; others skip it.

V: TRBV9
D: NA
size: NA
J: TRBJ2-5
CDR3: CASSVTGGRDRQETQYF
DNA: TGTGCCAGCAGCGTAACAGGCGGGCGGGATAGGCAAGAGACCCAGTACTTC

V: TRBV7-9
D: TRBD2
size: NA
J: TRBJ2-1
CDR3: CASSPGLARDEQFF
DNA: TGTGCCAGCAGCCCCGGACTAGCGCGCGATGAGCAGTTCTTC

V: TRBV6-5
D: NA
size: NA
J: TRBJ2-7
CDR3: CASSQSYEQYF
DNA: TGTGCCAGCAGTCAATCCTACGAGCAGTACTTC

V: TRBV14
D: NA
size: NA
J: TRBJ2-5
CDR3: CASSQDRKTQYF
DNA: TGTGCCAGCAGCCAAGATAGGAAGACCCAGTACTTC

V: TRBV28
D: NA
size: few
J: TRBJ2-3
CDR3: CASSPHGKASTDTQYF
DNA: TGTGCCAGCAGTCCCCACGGTAAAGCTAGCACAGATACGCAGTATTTT

V: TRBV7-6
D: NA
size: NA
J: TRBJ2-5
CDR3: CASSSDVETQYF
DNA: TGTGCCAGCAGTTCGGATGTAGAGACCCAGTACTTC

V: TRBV4-2
D: NA
size: few
J: TRBJ1-5
CDR3: CASSQENQPQHF
DNA: TGTGCCAGCAGCCAAGAAAACCAGCCCCAGCATTTT

V: TRBV5-1
D: NA
size: NA
J: TRBJ2-5
CDR3: CASSFDSQETQYF
DNA: TGCGCCAGCAGCTTTGACAGCCAAGAGACCCAGTACTTC

V: TRBV30
D: NA
size: NA
J: TRBJ2-1
CDR3: CAWTLGLGQFF
DNA: TGTGCCTGGACCCTGGGGTTGGGGCAGTTCTTC

V: TRBV5-1
D: TRBD2
size: NA
J: TRBJ2-4
CDR3: CASRTGVAGVDIQYF
DNA: TGCGCCAGCAGAACCGGGGTAGCGGGAGTTGACATTCAGTACTTC

V: TRBV27
D: NA
size: NA
J: TRBJ2-5
CDR3: CASSLYAARAKTQYF
DNA: TGTGCCAGCAGTTTATACGCAGCACGGGCAAAGACCCAGTACTTC